These 17 T cell receptor beta chains were all obtained from the same sample, sequenced in a study of T-cell reconstitution after alpha-beta-depleted transplantation in children. Preparation of the TCRbeta library involved a method that used unique molecular identifiers. TCRdb used MiXCR to reprocess the PCR reads, holding one entry per CDR3 protein. Of more than 400,000 distinct CDR3 sequences listed, around 10% were seen once; the top ten hold around 15%. The specimen comprised PBMCs, mostly from graft donor cells, sampled 180 days after TCRalphabeta/CD19-depleted stem cell transplant. These receptors all stem from a female patient aged 2-9 years who had a stem cell transplant for aplastic anemia, so the T cells may come from the graft donor.

This clonotype occurred many times. This sequence joins TRBV20-1 and TRBJ1-1; the D gene is possibly TRBD1 (6 bases). This CDR3 spans 15 amino acids. Trimming left V 0 bases short and J 1 base short, with 12 bases between. Germline V lookup: CDR1 DFQATT, CDR2 SNEGSKA (reference sequence). The CDR3 DNA reads as TGCAGTGCTAGAGAGGGGGGCAGCTGGAACACTGAAGCTTTCTTT. Translation: CSAREGGSWNTEAFF.

This rearrangement joins TRBV15 to TRBJ1-3; perhaps TRBD1 as D (5 bases). The CDR3 is 15 amino acids. Germline V gene lookup returns CDR1 LNHNV and CDR2 YYDKDF (reference sequence). With 0 bases removed from V and 4 bases from J, the gap between germline ends came to 10 bases. The DNA of the CDR3 is TGTGCCACCAGCAGAGATCAGGGTGACGGAAACACCATATATTTT. This translates into CATSRDQGDGNTIYF. Using reference TRBV15 and TRBJ1-3 for the parts outside the CDR3, the full variable domain is DAMVIQNPRYQVTQFGKPVTLSCSQTLNHNVMYWYQQKSSQAPKLLFHYYDKDFNNEADTPDNFQSRRPNTSFCFLDIRSPGLGDTAMYLCATSRDQGDGNTIYFGEGSWLTVV.

The chain carries TRBV28 and TRBJ2-7, with D possibly TRBD1 on 6 matching bases. Trimming took 1 base from V and 3 from J, leaving 7 bases between them. CDR1 is MDHEN, CDR2 SYDVKM, per germline. This CDR3 region has 13 residues. This CDR3 reads CASSLFRGYEQYF. In nucleotides, the CDR3 is TGTGCCAGCAGTTTATTCAGGGGCTACGAGCAGTACTTC.

The chain couples TRBV20-1 to TRBJ1-2; TRBD1 matches 7 bases. The germline gives CDR1 DFQATT, CDR2 SNEGSKA (reference sequence). The CDR3 covers 15 residues. With 6 bases clipped from V and 0 bases from J, the junction kept 10 bases outside the gene matches. The CDR3 here is CSARWRDSPNYGYTF. The DNA of the CDR3 is TGCAGTGCGAGATGGCGGGACAGCCCTAACTATGGCTACACCTTC.

In the case of this clonotype: It is unclear where the CDR3 begins or ends on the DNA, so no DNA is shown, and the CDR3 is as TCRdb lists it. This rearrangement joins TRBV11-1 to TRBJ2-5; TRBD2, as called in the table, went unchecked against the DNA. The CDR3 has 18 residues if both end residues are counted. From germline, CDR1 is SGHAT and CDR2 FQDESV (reference sequence). CDR3 amino acids: CASSSSGQGLAAQETQYF.

The table lists this clonotype with a few counts. The chain has TRBV7-9 and TRBJ2-4, with no clear D. With 2 bases removed from V and 6 bases from J, the gap between germline ends came to 11 bases. CDR1 is SEHNR, CDR2 FQNEAQ, per germline (reference sequence). CDR3 length: 14 amino acids. As DNA, the CDR3 is TGTGCCAGCAGCTTAAGAGGTCAGCCAAACATTCAGTACTTC. Translation gives CASSLRGQPNIQYF.

In its sample, this clonotype was seen a few times. The chain carries TRBV7-6 and TRBJ2-7; D ambiguous. This CDR3 contains 14 residues. The V gene lost 3 bases and the J gene lost 4 bases, with 13 bases spanning the gap. The V gene's germline CDR1 is SGHVS and CDR2 FNYEAQ. DNA of the CDR3: TGTGCCAGCAGCTTTGGCCTACACCCTTACGAGCAGTACTTC. It specifies CASSFGLHPYEQYF.

This clonotype appeared a few times. V gene TRBV20-1 combines with J gene TRBJ1-2, with 9 bases aligning to TRBD1. The CDR3 length is 15 residues. V lost 6 bases, J lost 8 bases, and 16 bases stayed unmatched. Germline V lookup: CDR1 DFQATT, CDR2 SNEGSKA (reference sequence). The CDR3 loop is CSAKGQGPRPWGYTF. The CDR3 coding sequence is TGCAGTGCGAAGGGACAGGGCCCCAGACCCTGGGGCTACACCTTC.

The chain is built from TRBV10-2 and TRBJ2-7; 14 nucleotides align to TRBD2. The germline V gene has CDR1 WSHSY and CDR2 SAAADI. CDR3 size: 15 residues. The V gene end was trimmed by 5 bases and the J gene end by 7 bases; junction bases not matched to a gene: 7. The CDR3 region is CASSPRTSGRTEQYV. Written as DNA, the CDR3 is TGCGCCAGCAGTCCCCGGACTAGCGGGAGGACAGAGCAGTACGTC.

This clonotype appeared once. V gene TRBV7-2 combines with J gene TRBJ2-1; 8 nucleotides align to TRBD2. The CDR3 contains 17 residues. Germline trimming cut 5 bases from V and 6 bases from J; bases unmatched to any gene: 15. Per germline, CDR1 SGHTA and CDR2 FQGNSA. CDR3 region: CASSAQGRLAGANEQFF. In nucleotides, the CDR3 is TGTGCCAGCAGCGCACAAGGTAGGCTAGCGGGCGCCAATGAGCAGTTCTTC.

This clonotype was seen only a few times. The chain is built from TRBV5-1 and TRBJ1-1; D possibly corresponds to TRBD1 (6 bases). This CDR3 spans 15 amino acids. CDR1 is SGHRS, CDR2 YFSETQ, per germline. Trimming pared 0 bases from V and 1 base from J, leaving 10 bases between. The DNA for the CDR3 is TGCGCCAGCAGCTTGGAAGGGGGGCGGAACACTGAAGCTTTCTTT. Translated, it gives CASSLEGGRNTEAFF.

In this sample, this clonotype turned up many times. The chain couples TRBV12-3 or TRBV12-4 to TRBJ1-1; D is uncertain. The CDR3 consists of 17 residues. V dropped 2 bases and J dropped 4 bases, with 20 bases sitting between them. CDR3 sequence (DNA): TGTGCCAGCAGTTTATCCCCGGCGACGGGCATCGGCACTGAAGCTTTCTTT. Its protein is CASSLSPATGIGTEAFF.

This clonotype was detected many times. This chain connects TRBV11-2 to TRBJ2-2; tentative D call: TRBD2 (6 bases). The length of the CDR3 is 16 residues. Germline V lookup: CDR1 SGHAT, CDR2 FQNNGV. V lost 6 bases, J lost 0 bases, and 14 bases lay in between. In DNA form, the CDR3 reads TGTGCCAGCAGTTCACCGGGACTCGCGAACACCGGGGAGCTGTTTTTT. It encodes CASSSPGLANTGELFF.

This clonotype was seen repeatedly, ten times or more. The V and J genes are TRBV20-1 and TRBJ2-1; D gene ambiguous. There are 12 residues in the CDR3. Trimming took 1 base from V and 12 from J, leaving 13 bases between them. CDR1 is DFQATT, CDR2 SNEGSKA, per germline (reference sequence). CDR3 residues: CSARGPMTLQFF. CDR3 sequence (DNA): TGCAGTGCTAGAGGGCCAATGACTCTGCAGTTCTTC.

V is TRBV20-1 and J is TRBJ2-3; the match to TRBD1 covers 12 bases. The germline V gene encodes CDR1 DFQATT and CDR2 SNEGSKA (reference sequence). CDR3 length: 16 residues. Here the CDR3 reads CSAFPGQGAFQDTQYF. The DNA for the CDR3 is TGCAGCGCTTTTCCGGGACAGGGGGCATTTCAAGATACGCAGTATTTT.

V and J are TRBV10-3 and TRBJ1-1, with D unresolved. The germline CDR1 and CDR2 sequences are ENHRY and SYGVKD. V was trimmed by 4 bases and J by 5 bases, leaving 11 bases between them. The CDR3 is made up of 13 amino acids. The CDR3: CAISGRPGTEAFF. The CDR3 DNA sequence: TGTGCCATCAGTGGCCGGCCCGGGACTGAAGCTTTCTTT.

This clonotype was seen a few times. The rearrangement joins TRBV7-9 to TRBJ2-7; D assignment may be TRBD1 or TRBD2 (5 bases each). The length of the CDR3 is 14 residues. Germline CDR1 and CDR2: SEHNR and FQNEAQ (reference sequence). V lost 5 bases and J 3 bases, leaving 14 bases between the germline ends. CDR3 sequence (DNA): TGTGCCAGCAGCCTAGGGACGCAGTTCTACGAGCAGTACTTC. Its protein product is CASSLGTQFYEQYF. The entire variable domain, with the rest obtained from reference TRBV7-9 and TRBJ2-7, is as follows: DTGVSQNPRHKITKRGQNVTFRCDPISEHNRLYWYRQTLGQGPEFLTYFQNEAQLEKSRLLSDRFSAERPKGSFSTLEIQRTEQGDSAMYLCASSLGTQFYEQYFGPGTRLTVT.